This T cell receptor (beta chain) was identified in a study of neurological immune-mediated disorders. This clonotype was detected a few times. A much more abundant neighbour one base away suggests this may be a read error. MiXCR, applied by TCRdb to the 5' RACE reads, yields one record per CDR3 protein. The data hold 46,000 or so distinct CDR3 sequences, with under 13% observed a single time. Per the germline V gene, CDR1 is PRHDT and CDR2 is FYEKMQ (reference sequence). The CDR3 loop spans 13 amino acids. The clonotype was recovered from a woman aged 35 to 49 with HTLV-1-associated myelopathy (HAM/TSP). The chain couples TRBV13 to TRBJ1-1; D possibly corresponds to TRBD1 (5 bases). The sequencing input was PBMCs. The CDR3 nucleotides read TGTGCCAGCAGCGCAGGGATTGGGACTGAAACTTTCTTT. Translating gives CASSAGIGTETFF.